A selection of T cell receptor beta chains follows, all from one sample in a study of blood T cell repertoires in COVID-19. TCRdb keeps only in-frame clones here, not all; method: immunoSEQ multiplex PCR. Among 220,000 or so clones listed, 84% were seen once. Specimen: PBMCs or T cells enriched from blood (not recorded which). Receptor source: a woman in her forties who had recovered from COVID-19. CDR3s include the opening cysteine and the closing phenylalanine or tryptophan. Fields, in order: D gene, V gene, clone size, J gene, CDR3 DNA, CDR3 protein. The D gene is left open where the match is weak. Clone size is shown for a subset of rows, as once, few, many or a class of expanded clone.

.,TRBV30,.,TRBJ1-3,TGTGCCTGGAATTTAGCTTCTGGAAACACCATATATTTT,CAWNLASGNTIYF
.,TRBV19,.,TRBJ2-5,TGTGCCAGTAGTGCGAAGTACCAAGAGACCCAGTACTTC,CASSAKYQETQYF
.,TRBV18,.,TRBJ2-5,TGTGCCAGCTCACCAATCCAGGAAGAGACCCAGTACTTC,CASSPIQEETQYF
TRBD2,TRBV5-6,.,TRBJ2-2,TGTGCCAGCAGCCCTGCTGGGACTAGCGTTTTCCCCGGGGAGCTGTTTTTT,CASSPAGTSVFPGELFF
.,TRBV11-3,.,TRBJ2-2,TGTGCCAGCAGCTCTCAGAGGGCGGGGTACAATCCCGGGGAGCTGTTTTTT,CASSSQRAGYNPGELFF
TRBD2,TRBV5-1,.,TRBJ2-3,TGCGCCAGCAGCTTGGAAAGCGGGAGGGAGGATACGCAGTATTTT,CASSLESGREDTQYF
TRBD1,TRBV19,.,TRBJ2-1,TGTGCCAGTAGCCGAACAGGGGTCCACAATGAGCAGTTCTTC,CASSRTGVHNEQFF
TRBD1,TRBV28,.,TRBJ1-2,TGTGCCAGCAGTTCTCAGGGGGTAGGCTACACCTTC,CASSSQGVGYTF
TRBD2,TRBV7-3,.,TRBJ2-7,TGTGCCAGCAGCTTAAACCCGGGCGGCGGGGGCGAGCAGTACTTC,CASSLNPGGGGEQYF
TRBD1,TRBV7-2,.,TRBJ1-2,TGTGCCAGCAGGACCGGGACAGAAGTTAACTATGGCTACACCTTC,CASRTGTEVNYGYTF
TRBD2,TRBV4-1,once,TRBJ2-2,TGCGCCAGCAGCCATCGAGGCGCTAAGCGGGAGGGCACCGGGGAGCTGTTTTTT,CASSHRGAKREGTGELFF
TRBD1,TRBV27,few,TRBJ1-4,TGTGCCAGCAGACGGACAGGGGAGGGTGAAAAACTGTTTTTT,CASRRTGEGEKLFF
TRBD1,TRBV6-1,.,TRBJ1-4,TGTGCCAGCAGTGAAATGGGACAGTTGAATGAAAAACTGTTTTTT,CASSEMGQLNEKLFF
.,TRBV27,.,TRBJ2-1,TGTGCCAGCAGTCCAACCTACAGGGTTTTGTACAATGAGCAGTTCTTC,CASSPTYRVLYNEQFF
.,TRBV7-9,.,TRBJ1-1,TGTGCCAGCAGCTTAAGCCGAGGGGAGGTTGAAGCTTTCTTT,CASSLSRGEVEAFF
TRBD1,TRBV18,.,TRBJ1-3,TGTGCCAGCTCGACAGGGGTCTCTGGAAACACCATATATTTT,CASSTGVSGNTIYF
TRBD1,TRBV4-3,.,TRBJ1-6,TGCGCCAGCAGCCAAGATCACGGGACAGGGCTTAATTCACCCCTCCACTTT,CASSQDHGTGLNSPLHF
.,TRBV6-1,once,TRBJ1-3,TGTGCCAGCAGTGAATCTGGGAGGGGCGCTGGAAACACCATATATTTT,CASSESGRGAGNTIYF
.,TRBV2,.,TRBJ2-2,TGTGCCAGCAGGGCCGACACGGTTGGGGAGCTGTTTTTT,CASRADTVGELFF
.,TRBV2,.,TRBJ2-7,TGTGCCAGCAGTCCGCGGGGCGGGCCCTCCTACGAGCAGTACTTC,CASSPRGGPSYEQYF
.,TRBV30,.,TRBJ2-6,TGTGCCTGGACAGTCCTTGGGGCCAACGTCCTGACTTTC,CAWTVLGANVLTF
.,TRBV19,.,TRBJ1-4,TGTGCCACCGTGACAGAAAATGAAAAACTGTTTTTT,CATVTENEKLFF
TRBD2,TRBV9,few,TRBJ2-3,TGTGCCAGCAGCGGTTCCGGACTAGCGGGAGATTCAGATACGCAGTATTTT,CASSGSGLAGDSDTQYF
.,TRBV28,once,TRBJ2-2,TGTGCCAGCAGTCAAGCTAGTGGGACCGGGGAGCTGTTTTTT,CASSQASGTGELFF
.,TRBV3-1/TRBV3-2,.,TRBJ1-2,TGTGCCAGCAGCCAAGGGCAGGGCCGGTTGAGTGGCTACACCTTC,CASSQGQGRLSGYTF
.,TRBV6-1,.,TRBJ1-2,TGTGCCAGCAGTGAAGTTTCGGGGGATGGCTACACCTTC,CASSEVSGDGYTF
.,TRBV6-5,.,TRBJ2-2,TGTGCCAGCAGTCTCGGGAGGAACACCGGGGAGCTGTTTTTT,CASSLGRNTGELFF
TRBD2,TRBV18,.,TRBJ2-2,TGTGCCAGCTCACCCGGACTAGCGGTTTACCGGGAGCTGTTTTTT,CASSPGLAVYRELFF
.,TRBV18,.,TRBJ2-6,TGTGCCAGCTCACCCGGGGAGACTGGGGCCAACGTCCTGACTTTC,CASSPGETGANVLTF
TRBD2,TRBV14,.,TRBJ2-1,TGTGCCAGCAGCCAAGAGCCACTAGCGGGAAGTGAGCAGTTCTTC,CASSQEPLAGSEQFF
.,TRBV7-2,.,TRBJ1-1,TGTGCCAGCAGCTTAGGGTACGGCACTGAAGCTTTCTTT,CASSLGYGTEAFF
.,TRBV9,once,TRBJ2-4,TGTGCCAGCAGCGCCGAGAAGGGCGAGACTATTAAAAACATTCAGTACTTC,CASSAEKGETIKNIQYF
TRBD1,TRBV28,.,TRBJ1-2,TGTGCCAGCAGGAGGGGGACAGGGGGCAGTTATGGCTACACCTTC,CASRRGTGGSYGYTF
.,TRBV9,.,TRBJ1-2,TGTGCCAGCAGCGTAGGTCAGGGGAACTATGGCTACACCTTC,CASSVGQGNYGYTF
.,TRBV24-1,many,TRBJ1-4,TGTGCCACCAGTGACCGGACAAGCTCTCCGGAAAAACTGTTTTTT,CATSDRTSSPEKLFF
TRBD1,TRBV2,.,TRBJ1-5,TGTGCCAGCGACCGACAGGGGGCGAGTAGCAATCAGCCCCAGCATTTT,CASDRQGASSNQPQHF
.,TRBV5-6,.,TRBJ1-6,TGTGCCAGCAGCTTGCTGGACAGCGCTACCCTCCACTTT,CASSLLDSATLHF
.,TRBV28,.,TRBJ1-1,TGTGCCAGCAAGATTGGACAGCTGAACACTGAAGCTTTCTTT,CASKIGQLNTEAFF
.,TRBV18,.,TRBJ2-3,TGTGCCAGCTCACCACAAGCAGGGAGGACAGATACGCAGTATTTT,CASSPQAGRTDTQYF
.,TRBV5-1,few,TRBJ2-7,TGCGCCAGCAGCCCGGGACAAAACCGGGACGAGCAGTACTTC,CASSPGQNRDEQYF
.,TRBV6-6,.,TRBJ1-1,TGTGCCAGCCGGTCGAGGGACACTTACATGAACACTGAAGCTTTCTTT,CASRSRDTYMNTEAFF
.,TRBV20-1,.,TRBJ1-1,TGCAGTTACCAGGAAAACACTGAAGCTTTCTTT,CSYQENTEAFF
.,TRBV19,.,TRBJ1-2,TGTGCCAGTAGTTCCGCAGGGCTTGTTGGCTACACCTTC,CASSSAGLVGYTF
TRBD1,TRBV5-4,.,TRBJ1-6,TGTGCCAGCAGCTTGTGGGACAGGGGGCTTTCACCCCTCCACTTT,CASSLWDRGLSPLHF
TRBD2,TRBV14,.,TRBJ2-1,TGTGCCAGCAGCGCCCGGGACTACACATACAATGAGCAGTTCTTC,CASSARDYTYNEQFF
TRBD1,TRBV5-1,.,TRBJ1-1,TGCGCCAGCAGCGGGACAGTGAACACTGAAGCTTTCTTT,CASSGTVNTEAFF
.,TRBV15,.,TRBJ2-2,TGTGCCACCAGCAGCACAGGGCGGACCGGGGAGCTGTTTTTT,CATSSTGRTGELFF
.,TRBV27,few,TRBJ1-3,TGTGCCAGCAGTTACGACAGGGGAAACACCATATATTTT,CASSYDRGNTIYF
.,TRBV4-1,once,TRBJ1-4,TGCGCCAGCAGCCAAGTACGAAGGGGCGGATATGAAAAACTGTTTTTT,CASSQVRRGGYEKLFF
TRBD2,TRBV7-9,.,TRBJ2-3,TGTGCCAGCAGCTTAGCCGGTGGCCTAGCGGGTTTCACAGATACGCAGTATTTT,CASSLAGGLAGFTDTQYF
TRBD2,TRBV2,once,TRBJ2-5,TGTGCCAGCACGGCGGGGGTAGGAGAGACCCAGTACTTC,CASTAGVGETQYF
TRBD1,TRBV24-1,.,TRBJ1-1,TGTGCCACCAGTGAAGGAGCCGGGACAGCAACTGAAGCTTTCTTT,CATSEGAGTATEAFF
TRBD2,TRBV7-2,.,TRBJ2-3,TGTGCCAGCAGCACGGGGCTAGCGGGGAACACAGATACGCAGTATTTT,CASSTGLAGNTDTQYF
TRBD1,TRBV10-3,.,TRBJ1-4,TGTGCCATCGGGACAGGGCAACATGAAAAACTGTTTTTT,CAIGTGQHEKLFF